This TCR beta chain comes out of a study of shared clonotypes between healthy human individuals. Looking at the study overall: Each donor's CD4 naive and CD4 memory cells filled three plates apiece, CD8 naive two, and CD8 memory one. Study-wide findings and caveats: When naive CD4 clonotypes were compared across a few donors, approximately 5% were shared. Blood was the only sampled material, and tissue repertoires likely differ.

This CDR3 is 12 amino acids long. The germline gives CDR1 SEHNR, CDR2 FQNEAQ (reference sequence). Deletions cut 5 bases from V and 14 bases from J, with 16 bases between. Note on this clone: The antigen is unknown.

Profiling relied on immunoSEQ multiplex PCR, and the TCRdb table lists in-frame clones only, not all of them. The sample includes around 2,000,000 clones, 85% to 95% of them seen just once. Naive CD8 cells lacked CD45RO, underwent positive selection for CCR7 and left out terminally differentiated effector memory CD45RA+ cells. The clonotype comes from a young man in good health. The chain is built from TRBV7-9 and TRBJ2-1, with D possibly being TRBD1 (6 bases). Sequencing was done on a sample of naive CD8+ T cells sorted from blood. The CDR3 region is CASSEGWTVEFF. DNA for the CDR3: TGTGCCAGCAGCGAGGGATGGACAGTGGAGTTCTTC.